In its sample, the clone carrying this T cell receptor (beta chain) was seen once. The PCR employed 60 Vbeta primers together with 13 Jbeta primers. Profiling relied on immunoSEQ multiplex PCR, and the TCRdb table lists in-frame clones only, not all of them. This repertoire shows around 98,000 clones, about four fifths found once; its top ten account for roughly 8.8%. The data derive from a study of cytomegalovirus exposure and HLA in healthy donors. V was trimmed by 2 bases and J by 6 bases, leaving 6 bases between them. The length of the CDR3 is 13 residues. Germline V gene lookup returns CDR1 SGHNT and CDR2 YYREEE (reference sequence).

The receptor was isolated from a human donor in good health. The chain employs TRBV5-4 and TRBJ1-6; D remains unclear. The sample comprised PBMCs. For the CDR3, the DNA is TGTGCCAGCAGCTTTCCGGGTAATTCACCCCTCCACTTT. It codes for CASSFPGNSPLHF.